Following are 13 T cell receptor beta chains from one sample sequenced in a study of T cells in Graves' hyperthyroidism and ophthalmopathy. RNA transcripts provided the source from which TCR beta CDR3 regions were amplified. A first-round RT-PCR of the TCR CDR3 used the HTBI primer set. One entry per CDR3 protein, called by TCRdb with MiXCR from the multiplex PCR reads. The sample carries 250,000 to 300,000 distinct CDR3 sequences, about 15% recorded once. Sequencing was done on a sample of blood. The receptor set was obtained from a woman aged 35 to 49 with Graves' hyperthyroidism that later progressed to Graves' ophthalmopathy.

This clonotype appeared many times. The chain recombines TRBV28 with TRBJ2-5, with D unclear. V lost 4 bases to trimming and J lost 1 base, with 10 bases between them. Germline loops: CDR1 MDHEN, CDR2 SYDVKM. CDR3 length equals 14 residues. CDR3 amino acids: CASSWAGVQETQYF. The DNA for the CDR3 is TGTGCCAGCAGTTGGGCTGGGGTCCAAGAGACCCAGTACTTC.

This clonotype was seen repeatedly, ten times or more. The chain combines TRBV5-6 with TRBJ2-3, with D tentatively TRBD2 (6 bases). There are 15 residues in the CDR3. V was clipped by 3 bases and J by 0 bases, with 11 bases between them. CDR1 SGHDT and CDR2 YYEEEE come from the germline V gene. The DNA for the CDR3 is TGTGCCAGCAGCTCTCTAGCGTCTAGCACAGATACGCAGTATTTT. Translating gives CASSSLASSTDTQYF.

This clonotype was counted ten times or more. This rearrangement joins TRBV20-1 to TRBJ2-5, with D possibly TRBD2 on 6 matching bases. Trimming took off 3 bases at V and 5 bases at J, with 13 bases between the two ends. This CDR3 comprises 13 residues. CDR1 is DFQATT and CDR2 is SNEGSKA in the germline V gene (reference sequence). The CDR3 DNA is TGCAGTGCTAGGAGGAGGGCATTGGAGACCCAGTACTTC. It translates to CSARRRALETQYF.

This clonotype came up many times. The chain combines TRBV11-3 with TRBJ2-1; D is unclear. Deletions cut 3 bases from V and 2 bases from J, with 8 bases between. The CDR3 extends over 14 amino acids. The germline V gene has CDR1 SGHNT and CDR2 YENEEA. The chain's CDR3 is CASSFDATYNEQFF. CDR3 coding DNA: TGTGCCAGCAGCTTCGACGCAACCTACAATGAGCAGTTCTTC.

This clonotype was observed at least ten times. This chain joins TRBV29-1 and TRBJ2-7; 9 bases are shared with TRBD2. CDR3 size: 14 residues. The germline V gene has CDR1 SQVTM and CDR2 ANQGSEA. J gave up 0 bases and V 5 bases, and 5 bases lay outside the gene matches. The CDR3 region is CSVYTSGYSYEQYF. The CDR3 DNA reads as TGCAGCGTTTATACTAGCGGGTACTCCTACGAGCAGTACTTC.

This clonotype has only a few counts. J is TRBJ1-5 and V is TRBV2, with D unclear. This CDR3 has 15 residues. The germline V gene encodes CDR1 SNHLY and CDR2 FYNNEI. Trimming removed 2 bases at V and 5 bases at J, with 13 bases between. CDR3 residues: CASSENLSKDQPQHF. CDR3 DNA: TGTGCCAGCAGTGAAAATCTATCGAAGGATCAGCCCCAGCATTTT.

Ten or more counts support this clonotype. This sequence joins TRBV27 and TRBJ2-3; the match to TRBD2 covers 11 bases. The CDR3 is 22 amino acids. The ends lost 4 bases at V and 0 bases at J; junction bases unmatched: 21. Per germline, CDR1 MNHEY and CDR2 SMNVEV (reference sequence). CDR3 region: CASSSSPGLAGFRLASTDTQYF. The CDR3 coding sequence is TGTGCCAGCAGTTCCTCCCCCGGACTAGCGGGCTTTCGTCTGGCTAGCACAGATACGCAGTATTTT.

Many counts were recorded for this clonotype. V gene TRBV28 combines with J gene TRBJ1-5; 7 bases line up with TRBD1. Germline V CDR1 and CDR2: MDHEN, SYDVKM. V lost 6 bases, J lost 6 bases, and 8 bases stayed unmatched. The CDR3 consists of 14 residues. DNA for the CDR3: TGTGCCAGCAGAGACGCAGGGGGACCTCAGCCCCAGCATTTT. It is translated as CASRDAGGPQPQHF.

At least ten counts were recorded for this clonotype. The chain carries TRBV2 and TRBJ1-2; 8 bases map to TRBD1. This CDR3 is built from 14 residues. The germline V gene has CDR1 SNHLY and CDR2 FYNNEI. V gave up 5 bases and J gave up 2 bases; unmatched junction bases: 4. The CDR3 DNA reads TGTGCCAGCAGTCCGGGACAGGAGAACTATGGCTACACCTTC. Translating it yields CASSPGQENYGYTF.

This clonotype was detected ten times or more. The chain combines TRBV30 with TRBJ2-1; 9 nucleotides match TRBD2. Germline assignment: CDR1 GTSNPN and CDR2 SVGIG (reference sequence). This CDR3 contains 18 residues. Germline trimming cut 5 bases from V and 2 bases from J; bases unmatched to any gene: 16. The CDR3 bases are TGTGCCTGGGGGTGGACTAGCGCCCTTTTCGGTCCCTACAATGAGCAGTTCTTC. Its protein is CAWGWTSALFGPYNEQFF.

This clonotype has ten or more counts. The chain links TRBV20-1 to TRBJ1-5; D is possibly TRBD1 (5 bases). The CDR3 length is 14 residues. CDR1 and CDR2 from the germline V gene are DFQATT and SNEGSKA (reference sequence). Trimming removed 3 bases at V and 4 bases at J, with 13 bases between. The CDR3 here is CSASRPWGNQPQHF. The DNA for the CDR3 is TGCAGTGCTAGTAGGCCGTGGGGGAATCAGCCCCAGCATTTT.

This clonotype was picked up many times. V is TRBV9 and J is TRBJ2-1; possibly TRBD2 for D (6 bases). The CDR3 is 15 residues long. The V end lost 1 base, the J end lost 0 bases, and 8 bases lay between the germline ends. CDR1 SGDLS and CDR2 YYNGEE come from the germline V gene. This chain's CDR3 is CASSVHGSSYNEQFF. The CDR3 nucleotides are TGTGCCAGCAGCGTACACGGGAGCTCCTACAATGAGCAGTTCTTC.

This clonotype was found a few times. A read error may explain this, as a much larger clone is one base away. The chain employs TRBV27 and TRBJ2-3, with 8 bases lining up with TRBD2. The CDR3 runs to 15 residues. With V trimmed by 6 bases and J by 4 bases, 9 bases remained unmatched. Germline values: CDR1 MNHEY, CDR2 SMNVEV (reference sequence). The CDR3 bases are TGTGCCAGCAGGTACGGACAGACTAGCGCAGATACGCAGTATTTT. This encodes CASRYGQTSADTQYF.